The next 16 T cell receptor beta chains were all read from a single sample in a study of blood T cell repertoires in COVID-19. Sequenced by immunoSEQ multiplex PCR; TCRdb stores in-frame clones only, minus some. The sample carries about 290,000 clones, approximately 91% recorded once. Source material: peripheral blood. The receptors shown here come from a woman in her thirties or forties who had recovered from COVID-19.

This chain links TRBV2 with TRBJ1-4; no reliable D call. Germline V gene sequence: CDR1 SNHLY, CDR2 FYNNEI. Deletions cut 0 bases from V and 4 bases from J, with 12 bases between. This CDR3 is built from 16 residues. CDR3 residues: CASSEAREEYNEKLFF. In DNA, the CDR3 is TGTGCCAGCAGTGAAGCGCGGGAGGAGTATAATGAAAAACTGTTTTTT.

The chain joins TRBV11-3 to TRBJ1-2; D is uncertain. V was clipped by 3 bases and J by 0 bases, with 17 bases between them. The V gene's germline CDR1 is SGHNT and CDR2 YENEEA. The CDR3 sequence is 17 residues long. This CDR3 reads CASSFSSPGAPNYGYTF. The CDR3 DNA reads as TGTGCCAGCAGCTTTTCATCACCGGGAGCTCCTAACTATGGCTACACCTTC. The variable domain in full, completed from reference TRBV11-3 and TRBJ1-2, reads EAGVVQSPRYKIIEKKQPVAFWCNPISGHNTLYWYLQNLGQGPELLIRYENEEAVDDSQLPKDRFSAERLKGVDSTLKIQPAELGDSAVYLCASSFSSPGAPNYGYTFGSGTRLTVV.

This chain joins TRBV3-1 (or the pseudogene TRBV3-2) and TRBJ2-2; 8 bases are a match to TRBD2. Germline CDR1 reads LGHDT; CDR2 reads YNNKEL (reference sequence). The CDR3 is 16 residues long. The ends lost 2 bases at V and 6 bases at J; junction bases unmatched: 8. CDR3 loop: CASSQNSGIASGELFF. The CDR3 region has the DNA TGTGCCAGCAGCCAAAATAGCGGGATTGCGTCCGGGGAGCTGTTTTTT.

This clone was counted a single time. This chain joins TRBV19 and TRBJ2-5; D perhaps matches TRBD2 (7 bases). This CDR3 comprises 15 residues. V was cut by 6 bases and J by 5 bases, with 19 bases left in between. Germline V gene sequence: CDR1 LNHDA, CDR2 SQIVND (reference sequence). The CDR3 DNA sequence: TGTGCCAGTAGCCATTATTCGGGGGGCGGCGAGACCCAGTACTTC. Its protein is CASSHYSGGGETQYF. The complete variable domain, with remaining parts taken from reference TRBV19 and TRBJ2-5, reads DGGITQSPKYLFRKEGQNVTLSCEQNLNHDAMYWYRQDPGQGLRLIYYSQIVNDFQKGDIAEGYSVSREKKESFPLTVTSAQKNPTAFYLCASSHYSGGGETQYFGPGTRLLVL.

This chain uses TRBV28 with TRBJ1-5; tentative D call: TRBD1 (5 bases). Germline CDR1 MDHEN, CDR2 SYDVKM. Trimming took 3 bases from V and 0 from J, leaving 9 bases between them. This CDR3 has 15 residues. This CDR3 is CASSLGGGSNQPQHF. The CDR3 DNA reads TGTGCCAGCAGTTTGGGGGGGGGTAGCAATCAGCCCCAGCATTTT.

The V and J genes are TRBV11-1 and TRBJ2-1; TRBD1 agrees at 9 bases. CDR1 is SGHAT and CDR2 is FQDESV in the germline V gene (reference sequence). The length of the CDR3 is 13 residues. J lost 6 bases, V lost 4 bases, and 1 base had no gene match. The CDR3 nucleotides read TGTGCCAGCAGCTGGACAGGGGTCAATGAGCAGTTCTTC. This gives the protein CASSWTGVNEQFF.

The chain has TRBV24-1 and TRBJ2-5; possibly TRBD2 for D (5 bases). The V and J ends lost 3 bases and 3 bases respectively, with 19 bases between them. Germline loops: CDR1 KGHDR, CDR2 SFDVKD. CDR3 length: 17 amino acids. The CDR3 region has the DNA TGTGCCACCAGTGATGCCACCCGGCCCCCCGGGAAAGAGACCCAGTACTTC. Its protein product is CATSDATRPPGKETQYF.

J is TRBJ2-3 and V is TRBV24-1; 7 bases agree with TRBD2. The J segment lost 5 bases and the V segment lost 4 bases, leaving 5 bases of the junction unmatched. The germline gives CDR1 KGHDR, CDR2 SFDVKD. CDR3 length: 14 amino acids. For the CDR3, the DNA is TGTGCCACCAGTGAGGGAGGGCTTGGAGATACGCAGTATTTT. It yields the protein CATSEGGLGDTQYF.

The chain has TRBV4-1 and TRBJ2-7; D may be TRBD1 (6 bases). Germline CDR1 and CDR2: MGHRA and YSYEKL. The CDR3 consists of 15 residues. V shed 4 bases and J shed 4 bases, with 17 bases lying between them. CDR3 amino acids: CASSPRGPDTYEQYF. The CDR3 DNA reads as TGCGCCAGCAGCCCCAGGGGCCCGGACACGTACGAGCAGTACTTC.

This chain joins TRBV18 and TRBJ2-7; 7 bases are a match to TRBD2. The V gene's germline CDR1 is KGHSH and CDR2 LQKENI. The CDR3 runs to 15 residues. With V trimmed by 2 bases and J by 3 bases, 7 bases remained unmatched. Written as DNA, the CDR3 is TGTGCCAGCTCACCAGGCAGCGGGATATACTACGAGCAGTACTTC. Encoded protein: CASSPGSGIYYEQYF.

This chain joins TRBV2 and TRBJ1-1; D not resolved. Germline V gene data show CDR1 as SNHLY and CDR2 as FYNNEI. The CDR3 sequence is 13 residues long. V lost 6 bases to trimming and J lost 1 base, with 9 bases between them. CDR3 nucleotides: TGTGCCAGCAGAACACAGCCGAACACTGAAGCTTTCTTT. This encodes CASRTQPNTEAFF.

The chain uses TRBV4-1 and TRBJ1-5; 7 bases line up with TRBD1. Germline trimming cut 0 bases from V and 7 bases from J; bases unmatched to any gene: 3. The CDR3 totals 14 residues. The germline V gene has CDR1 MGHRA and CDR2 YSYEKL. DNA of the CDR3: TGCGCCAGCAGCCAAGAGTACAGGGGCCAGCCCCAGCATTTT. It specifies CASSQEYRGQPQHF.

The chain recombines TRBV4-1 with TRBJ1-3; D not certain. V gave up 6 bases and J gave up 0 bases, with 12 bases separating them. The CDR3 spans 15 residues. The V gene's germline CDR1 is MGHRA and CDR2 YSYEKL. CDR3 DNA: TGCGCCAGCAGTCTCGGACTGACCTCTGGAAACACCATATATTTT. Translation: CASSLGLTSGNTIYF.

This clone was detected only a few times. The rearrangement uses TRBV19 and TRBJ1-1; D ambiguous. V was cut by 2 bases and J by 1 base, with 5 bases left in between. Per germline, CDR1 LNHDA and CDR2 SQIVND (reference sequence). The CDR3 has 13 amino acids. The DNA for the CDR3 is TGTGCCAGTAGTATAAACACGAACACTGAAGCTTTCTTT. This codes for CASSINTNTEAFF.

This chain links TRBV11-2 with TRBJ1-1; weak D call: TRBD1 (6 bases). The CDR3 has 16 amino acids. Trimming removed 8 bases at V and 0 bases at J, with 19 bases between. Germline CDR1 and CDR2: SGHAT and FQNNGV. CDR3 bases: TGTGCCAGCGAGACAACGACAGGTCCCATGAACACTGAAGCTTTCTTT. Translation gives CASETTTGPMNTEAFF.

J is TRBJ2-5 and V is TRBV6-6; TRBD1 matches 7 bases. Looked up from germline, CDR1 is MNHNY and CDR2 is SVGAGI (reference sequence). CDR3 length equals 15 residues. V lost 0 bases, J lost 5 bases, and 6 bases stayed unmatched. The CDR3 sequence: CASSYSEGGRETQYF. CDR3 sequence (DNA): TGTGCCAGCAGTTACTCGGAAGGGGGCCGGGAGACCCAGTACTTC.